Below, one T cell receptor (beta chain) is given with its context. Its antigen remains unidentified. Method: immunoSEQ multiplex PCR; TCRdb's copy keeps in-frame clones and lacks some. The sample holds fewer than 25,000 clones, about 80% seen once. This sample stems from a study of tumor-infiltrating lymphocytes in localized non-small cell lung cancer. Germline V CDR1 and CDR2: MNHNY, SVGAGI (reference sequence). Trimming stripped 6 bases from V and 3 bases from J, with 6 bases between. The CDR3 has 12 amino acids. Findings and caveats of the study: Available tissue quantity limited TCR sequencing to a patient subset.

Specimen: lung tumor tissue. The chain links TRBV6-6 to TRBJ1-5; D not certain. This clonotype originated in a human donor with non-small cell lung cancer. The DNA of the CDR3 is TGTGCCAGCAGGCCTTTCAATCAGCCCCAGCATTTT. Its protein product is CASRPFNQPQHF.